The sequence of this TCR beta chain was determined in a study of T cells after yellow fever vaccination. Study-wide results and limits: Among primary-vaccination clones, most reappeared after the booster, at about 95% for CD4 and approximately 90% for CD8.

Concerning this clonotype itself: Its cognate antigen is unknown.

Via MiXCR, TCRdb re-called the 5' RACE reads, giving one row per CDR3 protein. Seen here are some 560,000 distinct CDR3 sequences, about a sixth observed once, and the top ten hold 17%. The CDR3 runs 15 residues. The V end lost 5 bases, the J end lost 5 bases, and 19 bases lay between the germline ends. Germline V CDR1 and CDR2: SGHRS, YFSETQ. V gene TRBV5-1 combines with J gene TRBJ1-1; D is unclear. This specimen was PBMCs, taken 4 to 5 days after the first yellow fever vaccination. The origin of this receptor is a man younger than 30 who received the YFV17D yellow fever vaccine. The chain's CDR3 is CASRPIGRSQTEAFF. CDR3 coding DNA: TGCGCCAGCAGACCCATAGGGAGGAGTCAAACTGAAGCTTTCTTT.